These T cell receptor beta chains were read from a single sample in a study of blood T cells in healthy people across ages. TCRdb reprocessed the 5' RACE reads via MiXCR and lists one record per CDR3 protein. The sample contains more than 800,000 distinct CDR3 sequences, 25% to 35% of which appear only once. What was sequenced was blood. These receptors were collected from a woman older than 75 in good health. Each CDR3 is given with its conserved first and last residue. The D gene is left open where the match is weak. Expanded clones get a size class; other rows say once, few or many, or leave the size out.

TGTGCCAGTAGCCCCGTAGAGGGGCGAAGAAGAAATCAGCCCCAGCATTTT,CASSPVEGRRRNQPQHF,.,.,TRBV19,TRBJ1-5
TGTGCCAGCAGCAAAGAGGGCGCACCCCAGCCCCAGCATTTT,CASSKEGAPQPQHF,few,.,TRBV3-1,TRBJ1-5
TGTGCCATCAGTGGAGGATCGAACACCGGGGAGCTGTTTTTT,CAISGGSNTGELFF,.,.,TRBV10-3,TRBJ2-2
TGCGCCAGCAGCCAAGGTCGGCAGGCCACAACTAATGAGAAACTGTTTTTT,CASSQGRQATTNEKLFF,.,.,TRBV4-1,TRBJ1-4
TGTGCCAGCAGTTATCAGGGGTACACTGAAGCTTTCTTT,CASSYQGYTEAFF,many,.,TRBV2,TRBJ1-1
TGTGCCAGCAGCTCCGGGGCGACCCAGTACTTC,CASSSGATQYF,few,.,TRBV11-2,TRBJ2-5
TGTGCCAGCAGTGAATGGGAGGTTTATGGGGCCAACGTCCTGACTTTC,CASSEWEVYGANVLTF,few,.,TRBV25-1,TRBJ2-6
TGTGCCAGCAGGCCCGGACAGGTTAGAATCACAGATACGCAGTATTTT,CASRPGQVRITDTQYF,many,TRBD1,TRBV6-5,TRBJ2-3
TGTGCCAGCAGTTTTCCCGGGGGCGCACGCTACTATGGCTACACCTTC,CASSFPGGARYYGYTF,few,.,TRBV12-3/TRBV12-4,TRBJ1-2
TGTGCCAGCAGTCCCGACAGGGTAGGTGGCTACACCTTC,CASSPDRVGGYTF,many,TRBD1,TRBV5-1,TRBJ1-2
TGCAGCGTTGAAAGGAGGACAGGGGCCACTGAAGCTTTCTTT,CSVERRTGATEAFF,.,TRBD1,TRBV29-1,TRBJ1-1
TGTGCCAGCAGTTACTCGGGCTCGGGACAGGGGTCCTACGAGCAGTACTTC,CASSYSGSGQGSYEQYF,many,TRBD1,TRBV6-5,TRBJ2-7
TGCAGTGCTAGGGGGGCAGGAAATAATTCACCCCTCCACTTT,CSARGAGNNSPLHF,many,.,TRBV20-1,TRBJ1-6
TGTGCCAGCAGCACTCCCCTAGCGGCCACCGGGGAGCTGTTTTTT,CASSTPLAATGELFF,many,TRBD2,TRBV7-2,TRBJ2-2
TGTGCCAGCAGCCTAACAGGGATCCAATCACCCCTCCACTTT,CASSLTGIQSPLHF,many,.,TRBV12-3/TRBV12-4,TRBJ1-6
TGTGCCAGCAGCACTCCACCCGGGGGTAGCTCCTACAATGAGCAGTTCTTC,CASSTPPGGSSYNEQFF,.,.,TRBV11-3,TRBJ2-1
TGTGCCAGCAGAGGGACAAGCGGGGGTTCCTACGAGCAGTACTTC,CASRGTSGGSYEQYF,many,TRBD2,TRBV27,TRBJ2-7
TGCAGCGCCCACCTATGGCAGGGGGGGGAGCAGTACTTC,CSAHLWQGGEQYF,many,.,TRBV29-1,TRBJ2-7
TGCGCCAGCAGCTGGTTTCAAGCGGGGGGTGGTAAAAACATTCAGTACTTC,CASSWFQAGGGKNIQYF,many,TRBD2,TRBV5-1,TRBJ2-4
TGCGCCAGCAGCCTGCCGGACAGGGAAAAACTGTTTTTT,CASSLPDREKLFF,few,TRBD1,TRBV5-1,TRBJ1-4
TGTGCCAGCAGCCCTTTGGGGCAGGTCCTCCAAGAGACCCAGTACTTC,CASSPLGQVLQETQYF,many,.,TRBV7-2,TRBJ2-5
TGTGCCAGCAGCCCAGGGGGCGGTGGCACAGATACGCAGTATTTT,CASSPGGGGTDTQYF,many,TRBD1,TRBV6-2/TRBV6-3,TRBJ2-3
TGTGCCAGCAGCCAAGATCTTGGGCCGAGTAACTATGGCTACACCTTC,CASSQDLGPSNYGYTF,many,.,TRBV14,TRBJ1-2